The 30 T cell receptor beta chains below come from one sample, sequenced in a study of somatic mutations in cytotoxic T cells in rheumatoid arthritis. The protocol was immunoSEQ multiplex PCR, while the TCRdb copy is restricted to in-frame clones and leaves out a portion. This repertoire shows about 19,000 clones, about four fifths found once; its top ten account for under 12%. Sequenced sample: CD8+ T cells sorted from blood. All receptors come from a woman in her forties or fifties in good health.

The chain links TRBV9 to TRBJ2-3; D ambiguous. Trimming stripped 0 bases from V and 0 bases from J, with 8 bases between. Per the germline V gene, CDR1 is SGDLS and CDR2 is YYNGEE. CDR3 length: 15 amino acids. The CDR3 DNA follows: TGTGCCAGCAGCGTAGAGCGACTTAGCACAGATACGCAGTATTTT. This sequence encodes CASSVERLSTDTQYF.

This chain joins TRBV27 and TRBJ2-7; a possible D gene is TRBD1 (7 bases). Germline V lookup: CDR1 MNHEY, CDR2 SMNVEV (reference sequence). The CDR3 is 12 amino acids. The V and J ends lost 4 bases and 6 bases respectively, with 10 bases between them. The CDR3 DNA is TGTGCCAGCAGTTCAGGGGGAGGCGAGCAGTACTTC. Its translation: CASSSGGGEQYF.

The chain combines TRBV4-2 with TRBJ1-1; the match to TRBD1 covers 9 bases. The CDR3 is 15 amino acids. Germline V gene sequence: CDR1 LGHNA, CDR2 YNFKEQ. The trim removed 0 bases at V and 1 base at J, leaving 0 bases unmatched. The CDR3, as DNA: TGTGCCAGCAGCCAAGAGGGACAGGGGAACACTGAAGCTTTCTTT. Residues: CASSQEGQGNTEAFF.

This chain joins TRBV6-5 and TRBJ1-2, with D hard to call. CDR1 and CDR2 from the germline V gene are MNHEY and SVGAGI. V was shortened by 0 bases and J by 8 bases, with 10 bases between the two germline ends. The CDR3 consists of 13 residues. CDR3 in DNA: TGTGCCAGCAGTTACTCGAGTCCGAGCGGCTACACCTTC. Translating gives CASSYSSPSGYTF.

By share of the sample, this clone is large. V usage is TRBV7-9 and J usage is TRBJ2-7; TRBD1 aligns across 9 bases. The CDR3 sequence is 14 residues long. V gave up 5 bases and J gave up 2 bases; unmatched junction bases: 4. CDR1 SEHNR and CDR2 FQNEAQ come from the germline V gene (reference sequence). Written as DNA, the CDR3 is TGTGCCAGCAGCCACCGGGACAGGGCCTACGAGCAGTACTTC. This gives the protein CASSHRDRAYEQYF. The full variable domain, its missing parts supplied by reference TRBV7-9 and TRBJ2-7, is DTGVSQNPRHKITKRGQNVTFRCDPISEHNRLYWYRQTLGQGPEFLTYFQNEAQLEKSRLLSDRFSAERPKGSFSTLEIQRTEQGDSAMYLCASSHRDRAYEQYFGPGTRLTVT.

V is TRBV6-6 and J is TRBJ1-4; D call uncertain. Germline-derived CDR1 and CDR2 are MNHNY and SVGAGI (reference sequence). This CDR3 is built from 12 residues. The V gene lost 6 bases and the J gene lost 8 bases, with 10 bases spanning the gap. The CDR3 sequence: CASSTVGEKLFF. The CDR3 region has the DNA TGTGCCAGCAGCACAGTGGGGGAAAAACTGTTTTTT.

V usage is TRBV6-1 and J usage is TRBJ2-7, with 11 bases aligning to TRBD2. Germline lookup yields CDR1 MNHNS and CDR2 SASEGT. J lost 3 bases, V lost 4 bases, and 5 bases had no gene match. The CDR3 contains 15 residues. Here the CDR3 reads CASSALAGVLYEQYF. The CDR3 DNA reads TGTGCCAGCAGTGCACTAGCGGGAGTACTCTACGAGCAGTACTTC.

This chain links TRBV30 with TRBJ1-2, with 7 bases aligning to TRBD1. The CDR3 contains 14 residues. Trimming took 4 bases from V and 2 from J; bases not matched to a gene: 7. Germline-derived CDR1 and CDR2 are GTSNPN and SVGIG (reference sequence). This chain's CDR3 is CAWNGGGENYGYTF. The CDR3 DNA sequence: TGTGCCTGGAATGGAGGGGGCGAAAACTATGGCTACACCTTC.

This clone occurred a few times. CDR3 nucleotide sequence: TGTGCCACCAGCAGGGGGTCGGCGTCCTACAATGAGCAGTTCTTC. Its translation: CATSRGSASYNEQFF. The chain employs TRBV15 and TRBJ2-1; D not certain. The V gene lost 3 bases and the J gene lost 1 base, with 10 bases spanning the gap. The CDR3 sequence is 15 residues long. The germline gives CDR1 LNHNV, CDR2 YYDKDF (reference sequence).

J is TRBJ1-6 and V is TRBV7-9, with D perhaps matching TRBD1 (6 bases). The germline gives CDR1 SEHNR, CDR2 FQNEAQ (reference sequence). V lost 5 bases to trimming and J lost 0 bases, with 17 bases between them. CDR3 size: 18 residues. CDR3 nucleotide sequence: TGTGCCAGCAGCACCCCCGGGACACAGAGCTCCTATAATTCACCCCTCCACTTT. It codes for CASSTPGTQSSYNSPLHF.

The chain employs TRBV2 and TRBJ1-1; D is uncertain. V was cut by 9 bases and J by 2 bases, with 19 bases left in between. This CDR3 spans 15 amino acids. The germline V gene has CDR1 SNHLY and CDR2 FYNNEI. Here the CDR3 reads CARSLVSVKNTEAFF. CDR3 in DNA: TGTGCCAGGAGTCTTGTTTCAGTAAAAAACACTGAAGCTTTCTTT.

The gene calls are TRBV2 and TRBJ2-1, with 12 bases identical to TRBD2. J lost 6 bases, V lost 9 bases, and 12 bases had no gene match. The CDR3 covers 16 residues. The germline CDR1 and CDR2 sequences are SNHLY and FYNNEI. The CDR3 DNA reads TGTGCCAGAGGGACAGGACGGACTAGCGGGGTCAATGAGCAGTTCTTC. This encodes CARGTGRTSGVNEQFF. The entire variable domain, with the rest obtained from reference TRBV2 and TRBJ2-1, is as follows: EPEVTQTPSHQVTQMGQEVILRCVPISNHLYFYWYRQILGQKVEFLVSFYNNEISEKSEIFDDQFSVERPDGSNFTLKIRSTKLEDSAMYFCARGTGRTSGVNEQFFGPGTRLTVL.

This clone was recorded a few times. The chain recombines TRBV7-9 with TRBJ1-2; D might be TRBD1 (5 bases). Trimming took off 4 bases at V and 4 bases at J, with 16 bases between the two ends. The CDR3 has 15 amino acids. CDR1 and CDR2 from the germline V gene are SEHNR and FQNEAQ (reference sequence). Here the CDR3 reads CASSSPDSPLYGYTF. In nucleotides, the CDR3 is TGTGCCAGCAGCTCCCCAGACAGCCCGCTCTATGGCTACACCTTC.

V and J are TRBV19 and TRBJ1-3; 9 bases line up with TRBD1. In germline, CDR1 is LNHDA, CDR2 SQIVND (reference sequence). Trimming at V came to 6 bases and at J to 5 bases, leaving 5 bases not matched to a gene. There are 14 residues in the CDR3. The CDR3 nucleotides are TGTGCCAGTAGCGTGGACAGGGGACGAAACACCATATATTTT. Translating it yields CASSVDRGRNTIYF.

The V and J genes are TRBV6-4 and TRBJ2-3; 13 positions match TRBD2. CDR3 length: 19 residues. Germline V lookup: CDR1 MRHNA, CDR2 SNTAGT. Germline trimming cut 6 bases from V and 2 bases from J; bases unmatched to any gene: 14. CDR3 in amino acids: CASREGTSGMSGHTDTQYF. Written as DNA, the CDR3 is TGTGCCAGCAGGGAAGGGACTAGCGGGATGTCGGGGCACACAGATACGCAGTATTTT.

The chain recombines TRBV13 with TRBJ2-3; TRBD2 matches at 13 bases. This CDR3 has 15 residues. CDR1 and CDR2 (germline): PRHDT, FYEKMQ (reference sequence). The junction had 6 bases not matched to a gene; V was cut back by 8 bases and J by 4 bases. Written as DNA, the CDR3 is TGTGCCAGCCAACCGGGACTAGCGGGGCCAGATACGCAGTATTTT. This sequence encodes CASQPGLAGPDTQYF.

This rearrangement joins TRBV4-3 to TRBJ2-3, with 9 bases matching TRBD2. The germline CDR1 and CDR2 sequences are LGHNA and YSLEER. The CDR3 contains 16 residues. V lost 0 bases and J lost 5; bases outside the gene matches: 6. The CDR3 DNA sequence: TGCGCCAGCAGCCAAGAATCTAGCGGGGCCCTAGATACGCAGTATTTT. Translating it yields CASSQESSGALDTQYF.

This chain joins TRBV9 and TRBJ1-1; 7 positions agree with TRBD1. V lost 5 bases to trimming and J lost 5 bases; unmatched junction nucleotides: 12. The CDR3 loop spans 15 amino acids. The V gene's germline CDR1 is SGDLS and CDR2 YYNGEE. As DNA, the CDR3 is TGTGCCAGCAGTTCACAGGGGTTTTTGGGAACTGAAGCTTTCTTT. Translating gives CASSSQGFLGTEAFF. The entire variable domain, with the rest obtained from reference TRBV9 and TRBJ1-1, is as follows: DSGVTQTPKHLITATGQRVTLRCSPRSGDLSVYWYQQSLDQGLQFLIQYYNGEERAKGNILERFSAQQFPDLHSELNLSSLELGDSALYFCASSSQGFLGTEAFFGQGTRLTVV.

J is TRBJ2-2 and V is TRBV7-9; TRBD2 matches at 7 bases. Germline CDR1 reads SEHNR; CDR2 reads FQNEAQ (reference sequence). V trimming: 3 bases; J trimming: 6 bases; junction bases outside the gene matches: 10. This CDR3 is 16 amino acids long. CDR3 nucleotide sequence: TGTGCCAGCAGCTTCCCCTCGGGACGGGGGGCCGGGGAGCTGTTTTTT. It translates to CASSFPSGRGAGELFF.

CDR3 loop: CASSLGTGVRNEQFF. DNA of the CDR3: TGTGCCAGCAGTTTAGGGACAGGGGTTCGGAATGAGCAGTTCTTC. The chain couples TRBV27 to TRBJ2-1; 10 bases fit TRBD1. CDR3 length: 15 residues. Per the germline V gene, CDR1 is MNHEY and CDR2 is SMNVEV (reference sequence). Losses at the gene ends were 2 bases for V and 7 bases for J; bases not matched to a gene: 5.

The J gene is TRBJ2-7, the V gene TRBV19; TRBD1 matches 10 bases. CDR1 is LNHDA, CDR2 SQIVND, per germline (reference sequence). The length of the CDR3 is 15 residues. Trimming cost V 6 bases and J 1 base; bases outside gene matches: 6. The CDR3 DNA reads TGTGCCAGTAGCCTCCGGGACAGGGGATCCTACGAGCAGTACTTC. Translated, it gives CASSLRDRGSYEQYF.

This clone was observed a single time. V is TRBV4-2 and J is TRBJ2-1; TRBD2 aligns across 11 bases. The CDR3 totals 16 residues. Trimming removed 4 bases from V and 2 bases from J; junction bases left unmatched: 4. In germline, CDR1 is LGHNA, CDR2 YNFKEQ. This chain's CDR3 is CASSPGTSGPYNEQFF. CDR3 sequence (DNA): TGTGCCAGCAGCCCGGGGACTAGCGGACCCTACAATGAGCAGTTCTTC.

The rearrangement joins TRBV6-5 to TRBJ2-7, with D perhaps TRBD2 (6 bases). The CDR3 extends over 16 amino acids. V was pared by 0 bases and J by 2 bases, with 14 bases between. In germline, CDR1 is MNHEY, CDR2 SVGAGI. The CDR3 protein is CASSYSQRAGPYEQYF. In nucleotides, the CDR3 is TGTGCCAGCAGTTACTCCCAGCGGGCGGGCCCCTACGAGCAGTACTTC.

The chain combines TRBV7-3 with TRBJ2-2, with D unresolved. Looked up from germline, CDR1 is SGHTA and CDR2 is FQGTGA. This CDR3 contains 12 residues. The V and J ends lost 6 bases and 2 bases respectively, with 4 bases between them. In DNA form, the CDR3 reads TGTGCCAGCAGGGGCAACACCGGGGAGCTGTTTTTT. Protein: CASRGNTGELFF.

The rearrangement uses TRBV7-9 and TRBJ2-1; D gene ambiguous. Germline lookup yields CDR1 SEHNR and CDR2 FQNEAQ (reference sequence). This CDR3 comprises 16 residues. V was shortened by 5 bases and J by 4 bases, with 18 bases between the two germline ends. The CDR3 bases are TGTGCCAGCAGCGCCGACCGCGGACCCCGATACAATGAGCAGTTCTTC. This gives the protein CASSADRGPRYNEQFF.

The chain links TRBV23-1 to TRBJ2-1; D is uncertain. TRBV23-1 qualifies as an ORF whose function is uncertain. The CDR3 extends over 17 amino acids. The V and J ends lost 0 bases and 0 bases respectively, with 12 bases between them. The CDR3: CASSQSRRCSSYNEQFF. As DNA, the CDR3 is TGCGCCAGCAGTCAATCCCGGAGATGTAGCTCCTACAATGAGCAGTTCTTC.

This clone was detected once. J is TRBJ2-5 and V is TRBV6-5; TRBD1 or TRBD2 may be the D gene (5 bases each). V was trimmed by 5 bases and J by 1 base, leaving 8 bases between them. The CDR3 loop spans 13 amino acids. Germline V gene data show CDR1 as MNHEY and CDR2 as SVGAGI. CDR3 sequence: CASSRGTQETQYF. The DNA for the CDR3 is TGTGCCAGCAGTAGAGGGACCCAAGAGACCCAGTACTTC.

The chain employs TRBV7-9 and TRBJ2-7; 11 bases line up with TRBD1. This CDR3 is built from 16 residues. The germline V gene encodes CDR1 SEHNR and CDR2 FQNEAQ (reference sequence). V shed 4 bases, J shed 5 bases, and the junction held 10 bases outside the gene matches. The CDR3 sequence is CASSSLHGQGANEQYF. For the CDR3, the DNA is TGTGCCAGCAGCTCACTACACGGACAGGGGGCCAACGAGCAGTACTTC.

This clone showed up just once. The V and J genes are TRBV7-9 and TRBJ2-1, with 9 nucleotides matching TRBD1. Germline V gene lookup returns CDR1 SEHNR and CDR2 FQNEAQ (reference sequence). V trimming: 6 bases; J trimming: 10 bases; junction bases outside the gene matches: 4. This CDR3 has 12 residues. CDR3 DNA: TGTGCCAGCAGTGGACAGGGGAACGAGCAGTTCTTC. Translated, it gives CASSGQGNEQFF. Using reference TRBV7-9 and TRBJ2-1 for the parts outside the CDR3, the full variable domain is DTGVSQNPRHKITKRGQNVTFRCDPISEHNRLYWYRQTLGQGPEFLTYFQNEAQLEKSRLLSDRFSAERPKGSFSTLEIQRTEQGDSAMYLCASSGQGNEQFFGPGTRLTVL.

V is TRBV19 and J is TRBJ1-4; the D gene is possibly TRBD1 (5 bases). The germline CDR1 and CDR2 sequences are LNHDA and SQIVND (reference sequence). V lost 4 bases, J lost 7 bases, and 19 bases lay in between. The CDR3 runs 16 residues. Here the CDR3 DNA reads TGTGCCAGTAGTACGACCGGGGGGGACCGTGGTGAAAAACTGTTTTTT. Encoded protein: CASSTTGGDRGEKLFF.